The T cell receptor (beta chain) under discussion was sequenced for a study of patients and donors after allogeneic stem cell transplantation. CDR1 is SGHAT and CDR2 is FQNNGV in the germline V gene. This CDR3 has 11 residues. Trimming left V 5 bases short and J 7 bases short, with 8 bases between. TCRdb redid the calling of the RT-PCR reads with MiXCR, one entry per CDR3 protein. The data contain about a million distinct CDR3 sequences, approximately 19% of them singletons. Material for sequencing was blood, either unsorted or a sorted T cell fraction (not recorded which). This receptor was taken from a human donor who was either an allogeneic HSCT recipient or a stem cell or donor lymphocyte infusion donor (not recorded which). It is not recorded whose cells these are; they may come from a transplant donor. This chain joins TRBV11-2 and TRBJ1-1, with D maybe TRBD1 (5 bases). The CDR3 loop is CASSKDSEAFF. DNA of the CDR3: TGTGCCAGCAGCAAAGACAGTGAAGCTTTCTTT.